This T cell receptor (beta chain) was sequenced during a study of CD8 T cell repertoires and HIV-1 epitope variants. About the study: Twenty-five autologous and known Gag and Nef epitope variant peptides each stimulated T cells separately. Autologous T cell-negative cells served as antigen-presenting cells in equal numbers. Overall study findings and caveats: Most of the nine antigen-specific clonotypes appeared cross-reactive to autologous or escape variants. Only beta chains were identified, marking proliferation to antigen, not function.

Concerning this clone itself: Its matching antigen is unknown.

Profiling relied on immunoSEQ multiplex PCR, and the TCRdb table lists in-frame clones only, not all of them. Among fewer than 6,000 clones, under 70% were seen once, and the ten largest hold about 45%. What was sequenced was cultured CD8+ T cells derived from PBMCs. The receptor comes from a male donor with HIV.

This chain's CDR3 is CASSLAPHEQFF. The CDR3 nucleotides are TGCGCCAGCAGCTTGGCTCCTCATGAGCAGTTCTTC. This sequence joins TRBV5-1 and TRBJ2-1; D is ambiguous. Germline CDR1 SGHRS, CDR2 YFSETQ. With 0 bases removed from V and 8 bases from J, the gap between germline ends came to 6 bases. This CDR3 has 12 amino acids.